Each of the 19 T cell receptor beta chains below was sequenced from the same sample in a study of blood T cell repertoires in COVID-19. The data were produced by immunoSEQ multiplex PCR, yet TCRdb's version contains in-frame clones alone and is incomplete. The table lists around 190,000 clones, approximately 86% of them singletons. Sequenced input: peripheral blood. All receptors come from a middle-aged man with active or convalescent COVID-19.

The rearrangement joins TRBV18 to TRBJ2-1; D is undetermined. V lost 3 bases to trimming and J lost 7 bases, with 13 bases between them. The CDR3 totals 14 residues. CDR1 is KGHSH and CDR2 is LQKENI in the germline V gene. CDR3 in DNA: TGTGCCAGCTCACCCCTCTTCGGTGGTAATGAGCAGTTCTTC. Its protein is CASSPLFGGNEQFF.

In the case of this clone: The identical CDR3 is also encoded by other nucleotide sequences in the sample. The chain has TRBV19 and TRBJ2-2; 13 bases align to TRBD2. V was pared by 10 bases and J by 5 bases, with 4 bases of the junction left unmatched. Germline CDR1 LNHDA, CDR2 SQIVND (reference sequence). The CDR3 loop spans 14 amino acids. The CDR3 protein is CATRTSGGTGELFF. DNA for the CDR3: TGTGCCACCAGGACTAGCGGGGGAACCGGGGAGCTGTTTTTT.

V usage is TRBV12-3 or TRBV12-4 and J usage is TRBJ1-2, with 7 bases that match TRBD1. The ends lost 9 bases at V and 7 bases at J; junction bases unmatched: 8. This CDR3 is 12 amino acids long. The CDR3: CASGRGAGGYTF. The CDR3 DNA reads TGTGCCAGTGGCAGGGGGGCTGGTGGCTACACCTTC.

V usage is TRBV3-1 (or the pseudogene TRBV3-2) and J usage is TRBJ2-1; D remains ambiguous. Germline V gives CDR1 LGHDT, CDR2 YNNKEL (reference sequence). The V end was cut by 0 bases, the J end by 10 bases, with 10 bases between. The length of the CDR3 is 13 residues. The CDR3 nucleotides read TGTGCCAGCAGCCAAGATGGTCTAGACGAGCAGTTCTTC. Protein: CASSQDGLDEQFF.

The CDR3 region has the DNA TGTGCCAGCAGCTTAGACCACCAGGGGCAGCCCCAGCATTTT. Its translation is CASSLDHQGQPQHF. V and J are TRBV11-2 and TRBJ1-5, with a tentative D call TRBD1 (6 bases). CDR3 length equals 14 residues. The V gene lost 0 bases and the J gene lost 7 bases, with 10 bases spanning the gap. Germline assignment: CDR1 SGHAT and CDR2 FQNNGV.

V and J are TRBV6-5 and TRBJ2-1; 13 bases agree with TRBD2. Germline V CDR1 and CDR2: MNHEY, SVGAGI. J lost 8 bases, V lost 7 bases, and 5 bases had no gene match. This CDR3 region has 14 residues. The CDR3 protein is CASIRTSGSHEQFF. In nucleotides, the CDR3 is TGTGCCAGCATCAGGACTAGCGGGAGCCATGAGCAGTTCTTC.

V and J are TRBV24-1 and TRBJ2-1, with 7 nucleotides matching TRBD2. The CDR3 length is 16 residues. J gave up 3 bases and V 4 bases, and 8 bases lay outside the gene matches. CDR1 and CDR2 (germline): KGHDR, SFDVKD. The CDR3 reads CATSEKGRGFYNEQFF. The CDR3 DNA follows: TGTGCCACCAGTGAAAAGGGGCGGGGGTTCTACAATGAGCAGTTCTTC.

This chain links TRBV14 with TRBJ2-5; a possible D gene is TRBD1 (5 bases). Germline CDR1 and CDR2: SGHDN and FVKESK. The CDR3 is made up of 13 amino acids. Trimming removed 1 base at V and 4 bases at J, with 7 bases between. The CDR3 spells CASSQAGLETQYF. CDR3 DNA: TGTGCCAGCAGCCAAGCAGGGTTAGAGACCCAGTACTTC. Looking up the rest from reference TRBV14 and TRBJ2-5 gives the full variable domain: EAGVTQFPSHSVIEKGQTVTLRCDPISGHDNLYWYRRVMGKEIKFLLHFVKESKQDESGMPNNRFLAERTGGTYSTLKVQPAELEDSGVYFCASSQAGLETQYFGPGTRLLVL.

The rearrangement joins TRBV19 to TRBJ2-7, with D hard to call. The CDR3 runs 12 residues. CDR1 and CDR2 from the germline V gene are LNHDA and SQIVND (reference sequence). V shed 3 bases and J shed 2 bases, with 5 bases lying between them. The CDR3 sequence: CASSIVPYEQYF. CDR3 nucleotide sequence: TGTGCCAGTAGTATCGTCCCCTACGAGCAGTACTTC. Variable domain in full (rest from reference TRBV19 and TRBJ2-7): DGGITQSPKYLFRKEGQNVTLSCEQNLNHDAMYWYRQDPGQGLRLIYYSQIVNDFQKGDIAEGYSVSREKKESFPLTVTSAQKNPTAFYLCASSIVPYEQYFGPGTRLTVT.

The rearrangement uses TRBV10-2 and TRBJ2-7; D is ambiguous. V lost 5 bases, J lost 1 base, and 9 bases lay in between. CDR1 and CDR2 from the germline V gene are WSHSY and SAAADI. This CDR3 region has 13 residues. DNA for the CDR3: TGCGCCAGCAGTTTTGACATTTCCTACGAGCAGTACTTC. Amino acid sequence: CASSFDISYEQYF.

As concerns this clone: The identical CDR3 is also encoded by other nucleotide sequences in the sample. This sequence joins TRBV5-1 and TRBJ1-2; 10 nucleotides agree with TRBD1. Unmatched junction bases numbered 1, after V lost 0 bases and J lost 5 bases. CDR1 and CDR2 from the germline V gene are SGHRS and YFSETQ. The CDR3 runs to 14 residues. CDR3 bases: TGCGCCAGCAGCTTGGGACAGGGGGCGTATGGCTACACCTTC. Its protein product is CASSLGQGAYGYTF. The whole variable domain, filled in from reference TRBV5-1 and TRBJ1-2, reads KAGVTQTPRYLIKTRGQQVTLSCSPISGHRSVSWYQQTPGQGLQFLFEYFSETQRNKGNFPGRFSGRQFSNSRSEMNVSTLELGDSALYLCASSLGQGAYGYTFGSGTRLTVV.

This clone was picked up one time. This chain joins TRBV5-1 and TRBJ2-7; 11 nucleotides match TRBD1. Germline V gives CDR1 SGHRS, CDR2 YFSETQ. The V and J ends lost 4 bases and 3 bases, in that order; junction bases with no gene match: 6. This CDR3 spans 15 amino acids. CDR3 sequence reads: CASSRGQGGRYEQYF. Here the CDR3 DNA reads TGCGCCAGCAGCAGGGGACAGGGGGGTCGCTACGAGCAGTACTTC.

The CDR3 here is CASSLLQGADEQYF. The CDR3 DNA is TGTGCCAGCAGTCTCCTCCAGGGGGCCGACGAGCAGTACTTC. The J gene is TRBJ2-7, the V gene TRBV28; 8 bases match TRBD1. Germline V CDR1 and CDR2: MDHEN, SYDVKM. J was trimmed by 5 bases and V by 5 bases; bases with no gene match: 8. The CDR3 runs 14 residues.

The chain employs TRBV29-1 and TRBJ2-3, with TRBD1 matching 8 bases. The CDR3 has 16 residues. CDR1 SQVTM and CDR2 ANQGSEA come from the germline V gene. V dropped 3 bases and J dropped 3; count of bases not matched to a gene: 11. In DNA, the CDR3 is TGCAGCGTTGACGGGAGACAGGGGATGGGGACAGATACGCAGTATTTT. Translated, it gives CSVDGRQGMGTDTQYF.

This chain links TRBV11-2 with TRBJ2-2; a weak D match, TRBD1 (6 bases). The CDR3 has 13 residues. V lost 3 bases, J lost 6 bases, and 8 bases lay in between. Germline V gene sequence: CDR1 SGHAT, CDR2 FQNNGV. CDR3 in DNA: TGTGCCAGCAGCTTCCAGGGGCCCGGGGAGCTGTTTTTT. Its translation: CASSFQGPGELFF. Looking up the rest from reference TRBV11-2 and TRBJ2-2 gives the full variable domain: EAGVAQSPRYKIIEKRQSVAFWCNPISGHATLYWYQQILGQGPKLLIQFQNNGVVDDSQLPKDRFSAERLKGVDSTLKIQPAKLEDSAVYLCASSFQGPGELFFGEGSRLTVL.

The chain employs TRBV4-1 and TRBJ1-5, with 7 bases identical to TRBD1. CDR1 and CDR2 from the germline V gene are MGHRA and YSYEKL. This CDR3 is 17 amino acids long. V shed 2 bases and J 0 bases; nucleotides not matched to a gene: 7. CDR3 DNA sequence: TGCGCCAGCAGCCAAACGCCAGGGGGGTATAGCAATCAGCCCCAGCATTTT. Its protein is CASSQTPGGYSNQPQHF.

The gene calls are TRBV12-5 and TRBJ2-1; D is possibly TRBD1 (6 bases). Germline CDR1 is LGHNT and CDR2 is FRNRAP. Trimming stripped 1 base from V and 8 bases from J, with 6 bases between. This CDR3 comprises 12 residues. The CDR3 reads CASGLGTDEQFF. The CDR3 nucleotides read TGTGCTAGTGGTTTGGGGACAGATGAGCAGTTCTTC.

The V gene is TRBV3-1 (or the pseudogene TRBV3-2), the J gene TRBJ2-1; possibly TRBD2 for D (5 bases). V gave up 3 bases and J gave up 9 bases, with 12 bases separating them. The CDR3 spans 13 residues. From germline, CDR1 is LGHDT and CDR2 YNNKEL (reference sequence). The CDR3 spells CASSQRDRGEQFF. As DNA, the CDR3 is TGTGCCAGCAGCCAGAGGGATCGCGGTGAGCAGTTCTTC.

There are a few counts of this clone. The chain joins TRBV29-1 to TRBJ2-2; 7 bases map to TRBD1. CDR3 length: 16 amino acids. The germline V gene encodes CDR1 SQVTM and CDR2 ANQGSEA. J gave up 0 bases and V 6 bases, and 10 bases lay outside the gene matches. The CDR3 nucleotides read TGCAGCGTCAGAACAGGGGTTATGGCGAACACCGGGGAGCTGTTTTTT. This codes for CSVRTGVMANTGELFF.